This T cell receptor beta chain was identified during a study of blood T cell repertoires in COVID-19. About the research overall: Sources were T cells, B-cell-depleted T cells, or PBMCs; the material itself was cDNA or gDNA.

Enrolled through a virtual design, the participants were between 18 and 89 years of age and came from 24 US areas. Donors of Cohort 3 who recovered were those that had two negative PCRs, clearance, or symptom resolution. How the authors handled the data: Scientists estimated how many nucleated cells there were by amplifying reference gene primers. TCRdb's table, derived via immunoSEQ multiplex PCR, lists solely in-frame clones and lacks some. V and J calls and clone size follow that table, whereas D and trimming were derived from the DNA. The data hold some 380,000 clones, with around 87% observed a single time. The specimen was PBMCs or T cells enriched from blood (not recorded which). This clonotype was obtained from a young man who had recovered from COVID-19.

The CDR3 sequence is CASSLEAGDYNEQFF. CDR3 in DNA: TGCGCCAGCAGCTTGGAGGCAGGGGACTACAATGAGCAGTTCTTC. The chain uses TRBV5-1 and TRBJ2-1; tentatively, D is TRBD1 (6 bases). Trimming removed 0 bases from V and 3 bases from J, with 10 bases in between. The CDR3 is 15 amino acids. Germline loops: CDR1 SGHRS, CDR2 YFSETQ.